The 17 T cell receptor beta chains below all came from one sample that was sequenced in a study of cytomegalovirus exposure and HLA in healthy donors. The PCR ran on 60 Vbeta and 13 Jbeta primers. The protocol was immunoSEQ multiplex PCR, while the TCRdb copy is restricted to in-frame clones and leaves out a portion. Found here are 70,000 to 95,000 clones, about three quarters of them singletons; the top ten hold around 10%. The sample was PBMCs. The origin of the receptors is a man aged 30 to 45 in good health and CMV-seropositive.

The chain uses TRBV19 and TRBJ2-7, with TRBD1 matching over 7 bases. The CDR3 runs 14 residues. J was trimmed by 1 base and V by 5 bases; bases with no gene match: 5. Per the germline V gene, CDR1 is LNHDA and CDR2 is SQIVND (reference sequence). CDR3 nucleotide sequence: TGTGCCAGTAGTGGACAGGCCCTTTCCTACGAGCAGTACTTC. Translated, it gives CASSGQALSYEQYF.

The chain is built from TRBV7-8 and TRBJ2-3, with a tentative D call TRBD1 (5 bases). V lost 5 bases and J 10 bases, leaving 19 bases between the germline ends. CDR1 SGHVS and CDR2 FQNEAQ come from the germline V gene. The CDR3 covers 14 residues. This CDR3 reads CASSQPGSLMAQYF. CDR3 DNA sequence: TGTGCCAGCAGCCAGCCAGGGTCATTGATGGCGCAGTATTTT.

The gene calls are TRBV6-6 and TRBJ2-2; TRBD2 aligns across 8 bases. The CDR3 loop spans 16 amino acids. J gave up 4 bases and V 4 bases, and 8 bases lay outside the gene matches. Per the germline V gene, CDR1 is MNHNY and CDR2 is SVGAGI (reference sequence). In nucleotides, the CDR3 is TGTGCCAGCAGTTCCGATGCGGGGGGTTTCACCGGGGAGCTGTTTTTT. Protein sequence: CASSSDAGGFTGELFF.

CDR3 sequence (DNA): TGTGCCAGCAGTTTATCTACAGGGGACTGGCCCCACGAGCAGTACTTC. Translated, it gives CASSLSTGDWPHEQYF. The chain recombines TRBV28 with TRBJ2-7; a weak D match, TRBD1 (7 bases). CDR3 length: 16 residues. The germline CDR1 and CDR2 sequences are MDHEN and SYDVKM. The V end was cut by 1 base, the J end by 5 bases, with 18 bases between.

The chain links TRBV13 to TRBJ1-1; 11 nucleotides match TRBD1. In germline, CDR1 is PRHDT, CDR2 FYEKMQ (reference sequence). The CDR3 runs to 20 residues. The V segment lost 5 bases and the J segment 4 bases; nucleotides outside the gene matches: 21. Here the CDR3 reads CASSPQGWLRTGGSGTEAFF. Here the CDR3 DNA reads TGTGCCAGCAGCCCTCAAGGTTGGTTGAGGACAGGGGGCTCTGGCACTGAAGCTTTCTTT. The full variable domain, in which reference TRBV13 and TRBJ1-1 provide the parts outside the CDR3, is AAGVIQSPRHLIKEKRETATLKCYPIPRHDTVYWYQQGPGQDPQFLISFYEKMQSDKGSIPDRFSAQQFSDYHSELNMSSLELGDSALYFCASSPQGWLRTGGSGTEAFFGQGTRLTVV.

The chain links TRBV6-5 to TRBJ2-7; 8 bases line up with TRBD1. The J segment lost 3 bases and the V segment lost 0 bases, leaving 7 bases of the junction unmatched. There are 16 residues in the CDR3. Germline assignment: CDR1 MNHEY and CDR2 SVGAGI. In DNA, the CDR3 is TGTGCCAGCAGTTACTCCATGACAGGGGCGGGCTACGAGCAGTACTTC. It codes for CASSYSMTGAGYEQYF.

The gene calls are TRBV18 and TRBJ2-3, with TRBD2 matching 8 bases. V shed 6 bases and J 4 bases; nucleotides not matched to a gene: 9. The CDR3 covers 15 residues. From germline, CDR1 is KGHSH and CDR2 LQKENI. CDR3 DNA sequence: TGTGCCAGCTCCGGTACTCCGGGGGGGGCAGATACGCAGTATTTT. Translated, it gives CASSGTPGGADTQYF.

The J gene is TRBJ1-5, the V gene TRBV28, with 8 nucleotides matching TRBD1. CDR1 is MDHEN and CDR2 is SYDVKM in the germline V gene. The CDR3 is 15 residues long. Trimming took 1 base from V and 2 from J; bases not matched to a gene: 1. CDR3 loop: CASSLSGQGNQPQHF. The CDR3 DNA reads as TGTGCCAGCAGTTTATCGGGACAGGGCAATCAGCCCCAGCATTTT.

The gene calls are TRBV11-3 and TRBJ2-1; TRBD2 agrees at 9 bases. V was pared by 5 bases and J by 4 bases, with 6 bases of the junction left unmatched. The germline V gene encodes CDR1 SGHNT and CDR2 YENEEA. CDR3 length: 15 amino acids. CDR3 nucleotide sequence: TGTGCCAGCAGCCGACTCAGCGGGGGGTACAATGAGCAGTTCTTC. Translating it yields CASSRLSGGYNEQFF. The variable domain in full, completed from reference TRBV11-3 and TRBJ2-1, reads EAGVVQSPRYKIIEKKQPVAFWCNPISGHNTLYWYLQNLGQGPELLIRYENEEAVDDSQLPKDRFSAERLKGVDSTLKIQPAELGDSAVYLCASSRLSGGYNEQFFGPGTRLTVL.

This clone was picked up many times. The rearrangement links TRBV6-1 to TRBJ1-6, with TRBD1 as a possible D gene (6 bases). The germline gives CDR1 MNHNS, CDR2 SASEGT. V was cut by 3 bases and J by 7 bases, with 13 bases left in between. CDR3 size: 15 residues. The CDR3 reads CASSETTGGNSPLHF. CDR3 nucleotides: TGTGCCAGCAGTGAGACGACAGGTGGAAATTCACCCCTCCACTTT.

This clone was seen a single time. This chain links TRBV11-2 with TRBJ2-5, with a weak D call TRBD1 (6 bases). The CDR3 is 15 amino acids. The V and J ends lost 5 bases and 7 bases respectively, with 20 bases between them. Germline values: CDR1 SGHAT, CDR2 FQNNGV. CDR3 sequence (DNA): TGTGCCAGCAGCACCCCAGGGGCACTAAGGGTGACCCAGTACTTC. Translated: CASSTPGALRVTQYF.

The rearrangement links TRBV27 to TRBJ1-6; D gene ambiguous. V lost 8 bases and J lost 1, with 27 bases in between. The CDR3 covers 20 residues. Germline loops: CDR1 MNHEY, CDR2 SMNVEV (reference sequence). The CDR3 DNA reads TGTGCCAGCTCGGGAGGATTCAATTCCGGCGGGTTTTCCTATAATTCACCCCTCCACTTT. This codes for CASSGGFNSGGFSYNSPLHF.

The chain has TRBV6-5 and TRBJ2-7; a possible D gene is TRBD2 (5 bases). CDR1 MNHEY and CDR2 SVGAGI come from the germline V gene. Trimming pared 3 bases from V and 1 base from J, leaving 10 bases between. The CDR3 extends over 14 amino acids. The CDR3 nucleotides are TGTGCCAGCAGTTATCGAACTAGTTCCTACGAGCAGTACTTC. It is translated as CASSYRTSSYEQYF.

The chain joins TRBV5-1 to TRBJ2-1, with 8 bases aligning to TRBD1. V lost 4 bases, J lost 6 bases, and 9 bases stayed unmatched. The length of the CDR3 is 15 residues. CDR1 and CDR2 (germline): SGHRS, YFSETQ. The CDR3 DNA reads TGCGCCAGCAGCATAACCGGGACAGGATTCAATGAGCAGTTCTTC. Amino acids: CASSITGTGFNEQFF. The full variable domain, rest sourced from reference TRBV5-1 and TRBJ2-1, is KAGVTQTPRYLIKTRGQQVTLSCSPISGHRSVSWYQQTPGQGLQFLFEYFSETQRNKGNFPGRFSGRQFSNSRSEMNVSTLELGDSALYLCASSITGTGFNEQFFGPGTRLTVL.

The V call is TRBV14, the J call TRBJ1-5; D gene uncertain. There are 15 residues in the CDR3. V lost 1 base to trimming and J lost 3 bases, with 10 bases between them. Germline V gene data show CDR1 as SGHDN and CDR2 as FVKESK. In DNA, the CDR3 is TGTGCCAGCAGCCAAGGCTCGGGGATCAATCAGCCCCAGCATTTT. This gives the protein CASSQGSGINQPQHF.

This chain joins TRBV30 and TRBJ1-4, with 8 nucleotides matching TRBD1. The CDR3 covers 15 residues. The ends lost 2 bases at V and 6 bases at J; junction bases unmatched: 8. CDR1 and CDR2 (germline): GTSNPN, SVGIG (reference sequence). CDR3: CAWSYPDRDYEKLFF. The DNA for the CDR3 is TGTGCCTGGAGTTACCCGGACAGGGATTATGAAAAACTGTTTTTT.

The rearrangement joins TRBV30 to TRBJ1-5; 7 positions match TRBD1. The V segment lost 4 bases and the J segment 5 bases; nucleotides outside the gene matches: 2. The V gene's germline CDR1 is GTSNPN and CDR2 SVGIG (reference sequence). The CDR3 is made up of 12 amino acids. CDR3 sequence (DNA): TGTGCCTGGAACAGGGGCGATCAGCCCCAGCATTTT. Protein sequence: CAWNRGDQPQHF.